The 9 T cell receptor beta chains listed next were all sequenced from one sample in a study of blood T cell repertoires in COVID-19. TCRdb's table, derived via immunoSEQ multiplex PCR, lists solely in-frame clones and lacks some. The table has approximately 250,000 clones, around 83% seen once; the top ten hold 3.6%. The sequenced sample consisted of peripheral blood. The receptors come from a man between 18 and 29 years old with active or convalescent COVID-19.

This rearrangement joins TRBV5-1 to TRBJ1-2; 11 positions match TRBD1. There are 14 residues in the CDR3. The junction had 7 bases not matched to a gene; V was cut back by 4 bases and J by 8 bases. CDR1 is SGHRS and CDR2 is YFSETQ in the germline V gene. CDR3 sequence: CASSPTDRGQGYTF. For the CDR3, the DNA is TGCGCCAGCAGCCCAACGGACAGGGGGCAAGGCTACACCTTC.

The chain is built from TRBV2 and TRBJ2-5, with TRBD2 matching 8 bases. Germline-derived CDR1 and CDR2 are SNHLY and FYNNEI. The CDR3 covers 15 residues. J gave up 1 base and V 3 bases, and 4 bases lay outside the gene matches. The DNA for the CDR3 is TGTGCCAGCAGTGATTCTAGCGGGCTCCAAGAGACCCAGTACTTC. Translating gives CASSDSSGLQETQYF. The whole variable domain, filled in from reference TRBV2 and TRBJ2-5, reads EPEVTQTPSHQVTQMGQEVILRCVPISNHLYFYWYRQILGQKVEFLVSFYNNEISEKSEIFDDQFSVERPDGSNFTLKIRSTKLEDSAMYFCASSDSSGLQETQYFGPGTRLLVL.

This chain joins TRBV6-5 and TRBJ2-7; 7 bases are shared with TRBD1. CDR1 is MNHEY, CDR2 SVGAGI, per germline. Losses at the gene ends were 6 bases for V and 0 bases for J; bases not matched to a gene: 8. The CDR3 covers 15 residues. CDR3 sequence (DNA): TGTGCCAGCAGGTGGGGGACAGAGAGCTCCTACGAGCAGTACTTC. It encodes CASRWGTESSYEQYF.

The chain is built from TRBV27 and TRBJ2-3; 13 nucleotides agree with TRBD2. Trimming cost V 5 bases and J 4 bases; bases outside gene matches: 9. Germline values: CDR1 MNHEY, CDR2 SMNVEV (reference sequence). This CDR3 comprises 17 residues. Written as DNA, the CDR3 is TGTGCCAGCAGTCCCCTGACTAGCGGGGGGCTATCAGATACGCAGTATTTT. Its translation: CASSPLTSGGLSDTQYF.

The genes are TRBV4-2 and TRBJ2-7, with 8 bases that match TRBD2. J lost 2 bases, V lost 0 bases, and 3 bases had no gene match. CDR3 length: 15 amino acids. The germline V gene encodes CDR1 LGHNA and CDR2 YNFKEQ. The CDR3 loop reads CASSQELRGAYEQYF. The CDR3 DNA follows: TGTGCCAGCAGCCAAGAGTTGCGGGGGGCCTACGAGCAGTACTTC.

This rearrangement joins TRBV2 to TRBJ1-5, with D tentatively TRBD1 (6 bases). Trimming removed 3 bases from V and 1 base from J, with 7 bases in between. The CDR3 loop spans 14 amino acids. Germline assignment: CDR1 SNHLY and CDR2 FYNNEI. CDR3 sequence reads: CASSEGHSNQPQHF. The CDR3 region has the DNA TGTGCCAGCAGTGAGGGACACAGCAATCAGCCCCAGCATTTT.

This chain uses TRBV7-2 with TRBJ1-5, with D possibly being TRBD1 (5 bases). The CDR3 is made up of 15 amino acids. From germline, CDR1 is SGHTA and CDR2 FQGNSA. The V gene lost 1 base and the J gene lost 4 bases, with 11 bases spanning the gap. CDR3 sequence: CASSLGQGSNQPQHF. The DNA of the CDR3 is TGTGCCAGCAGCTTAGGTCAGGGAAGTAATCAGCCCCAGCATTTT.

This chain connects TRBV7-2 to TRBJ2-3, with TRBD2 matching 13 bases. With V trimmed by 4 bases and J by 3 bases, 7 bases remained unmatched. In germline, CDR1 is SGHTA, CDR2 FQGNSA. The CDR3 loop spans 17 amino acids. The CDR3 bases are TGTGCCAGCAGCTCGCAAACTAGCGGGAGGGTTACAGATACGCAGTATTTT. This translates into CASSSQTSGRVTDTQYF.

The chain uses TRBV5-6 and TRBJ2-1; TRBD2 is a possible D gene (5 bases). Trimming left V 0 bases short and J 0 bases short, with 10 bases between. Germline V gene lookup returns CDR1 SGHDT and CDR2 YYEEEE. The CDR3 covers 16 residues. CDR3 sequence (DNA): TGTGCCAGCAGCTTGGGGGCCGGGGTCTCCTACAATGAGCAGTTCTTC. It yields the protein CASSLGAGVSYNEQFF.